This entry is about one TCR beta chain. The data are from a study of blood T cell repertoires in COVID-19. On the study more broadly: Acute and convalescent COVID-19 specimens originated in the United States, Italy and Spain. PBMCs, B-cell-depleted T cells, or T cells provided the cDNA or gDNA that made up the material.

Per the authors' pipeline: Reference gene primers were amplified, and this amplification served to estimate nucleated cell counts. Generated by immunoSEQ multiplex PCR, the TCRdb table keeps only in-frame clones and is missing some. The V and J calls and clone size are taken from that table; D and trimming were inferred from the DNA. The sample contains about 190,000 clones, approximately 81% of which appear only once. CDR1 and CDR2 (germline): LNHDA, SQIVND (reference sequence). The CDR3 runs 14 residues. V trimming: 10 bases; J trimming: 7 bases; junction bases outside the gene matches: 9. The clonotype was recovered from a woman aged 80 or over with acute or convalescent COVID-19. The chain is built from TRBV19 and TRBJ2-4, with TRBD2 matching 11 bases. Sequenced material: peripheral blood. CDR3 in DNA: TGTGCCACTCAGAGGTTAGCGGGAGGGAACATTCAGTACTTC. It translates to CATQRLAGGNIQYF.